This T cell receptor (beta chain) was recovered during a study of blood T cell repertoires in COVID-19 (dated by TCRdb to the early 2020s). Broadly, across the study: Samples from collaborators originated in the United States, Italy and Spain and spanned both the acute and convalescent phases of COVID-19. The material from the prospective study consisted of cDNA or gDNA derived from T cells, B-cell-depleted T cells, or PBMCs. The dataset comprised deeply sampled blood TCRbeta repertoires from subjects exposed to, actively infected with, or recovered from COVID-19. The repertoires were released in a freely available public database intended as a resource for research on the immune response to SARS-CoV-2. Samples were obtained from the ongoing ImmuneRACE study (first 160 participants) and from 950 to 1,500 subjects provided by 6 global collaborators. Nearly every sample came with metadata listing a de-identified subject ID, COVID-19 status, age in years and sex. Where HLA class I and class II types were available, the types were taken from metadata supplied by the sample provider, not from assay-based typing.

Enrolling through a virtual design, the prospective study's participants ranged in age from roughly 18 to 95 years and lived across 24 United States geographic areas. Cohort assignment in the prospective study relied on participant-reported clinical history from a screening survey and a study questionnaire. Recovered participants in ImmuneRACE Cohort 3 were defined as having two consecutive negative NP/OP PCR tests, clearance from a healthcare professional, or resolution of symptoms. In the prospective study, mobile phlebotomists collected whole blood, serum and a nasopharyngeal or oropharyngeal swab from each participant. Over a roughly 2-month period, participants in the prospective study had the option of providing additional blood draws and questionnaires. Prospective study blood samples were shipped either frozen or at room temperature before DNA extraction. The immunoSEQ Assay, a bias-controlled multiplex PCR, was used to amplify TCRbeta CDR3 regions from genomic DNA. Regarding the original processing steps: The number of nucleated cells in each sample was estimated from the amplification of reference gene primers within the assay. To quantify the absolute abundance of each unique TCRbeta CDR3 rearrangement, sequence reads were collapsed and filtered. For each sample, productive Simpson clonality was calculated by taking the square root of Simpson's diversity index across productive rearrangements. Entries here come from immuneACCESS through TCRdb and include only in-frame sequences with V and J called. Some clones fail to appear in such tables; in the studies checked, an unresolved V gene covers under half of the shortfall, and the cause of the remainder is unknown. That table supplies the V and J calls and clone size; D and trimming were determined from the DNA. For this sample there are fewer than 400,000 clones; 88% appear just once. The top ten hold less than 5.5% of the sample.

This clone was found a few times. Its antigen remains unidentified. No base quality information exists; no much larger clone differs at one position. The germline V and J ends show losses of 5 bases and 3 bases respectively, and no gene match explains 6 bases of the junction. The germline V gene yields SNHLY for CDR1 and FYNNEI for CDR2. There are 15 amino acids in the CDR3, from cysteine to phenylalanine inclusive. The retained sequence is limited to the CDR3, 45 bases, with the frame set at the first base. Results and caveats for the whole study, not just this receptor: Clinical and demographic metadata were provided uncurated, with the amount varying by source and participant.

Sequences were obtained from PBMCs or T cells enriched from blood (not recorded which). The receptor was isolated from a man aged 25-45 years who had recovered from COVID-19. The V and J genes are TRBV2 and TRBJ1-4, with 7 bases matching TRBD1. The nucleotides are TGTGCCAGCAGTCAAGACAGGGTTTCTAATGAAAAACTGTTTTTT. It translates as CASSQDRVSNEKLFF.